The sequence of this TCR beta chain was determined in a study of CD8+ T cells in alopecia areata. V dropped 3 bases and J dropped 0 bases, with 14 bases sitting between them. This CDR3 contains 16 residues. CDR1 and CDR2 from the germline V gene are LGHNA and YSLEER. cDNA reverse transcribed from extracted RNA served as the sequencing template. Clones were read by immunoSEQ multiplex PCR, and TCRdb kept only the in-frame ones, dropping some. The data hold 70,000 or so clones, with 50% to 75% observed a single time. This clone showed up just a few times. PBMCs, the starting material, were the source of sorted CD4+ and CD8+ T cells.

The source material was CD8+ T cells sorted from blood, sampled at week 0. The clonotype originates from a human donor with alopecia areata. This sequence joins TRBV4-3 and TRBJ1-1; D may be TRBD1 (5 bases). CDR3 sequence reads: CASSHLFGHLNTEAFF. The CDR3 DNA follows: TGCGCCAGCAGCCACCTATTCGGACACTTGAACACTGAAGCTTTCTTT.